Listed below are T cell receptor beta chains from one sample, sequenced in a study of Ad26.COV2.S vaccination and SARS-CoV-2 variants. The data were produced by immunoSEQ multiplex PCR, yet TCRdb's version contains in-frame clones alone and is incomplete. The sample has about 350,000 clones, 70% to 90% seen once. The sample here was peripheral blood, taken in a trial of Ad26.COV2.S vaccine versus placebo. All receptors derive from a person aged 18 to 65 who received the Ad26.COV2.S COVID-19 vaccine or a placebo. The CDR3 runs from the conserved cysteine through the conserved F or W. The order of the fields is CDR3 protein, CDR3 DNA, V gene, J gene, D gene, clone size. A D gene is named only where the DNA matches it firmly. Only part of the rows carry a size: once, few, many, or a class if the clone is expanded.

CAIRKTGIEGGELFF	TGTGCCATCAGAAAGACAGGGATTGAGGGCGGGGAGCTGTTTTTT	TRBV10-3	TRBJ2-2	TRBD1	NA
CASSIENSGANVLTF	TGTGCCAGTAGTATAGAAAACTCTGGGGCCAACGTCCTGACTTTC	TRBV19	TRBJ2-6	NA	NA
CASSPSPTIRRGGYTF	TGTGCCAGCAGCCCCTCCCCGACAATTCGACGGGGTGGCTACACCTTC	TRBV3-1/TRBV3-2	TRBJ1-2	NA	NA
CASSLDPGTEAFF	TGTGCCAGCAGCTTAGATCCTGGCACTGAAGCTTTCTTT	TRBV11-3	TRBJ1-1	NA	NA
CATSTRSQMNTEAFF	TGTGCCACCAGCACCCGGTCCCAAATGAACACTGAAGCTTTCTTT	TRBV15	TRBJ1-1	NA	once
CSVLGLGSYNEQFF	TGCAGCGTCCTAGGACTGGGCTCCTACAATGAGCAGTTCTTC	TRBV29-1	TRBJ2-1	NA	NA
CAWSPGQYNSPLHF	TGTGCCTGGAGCCCGGGACAATATAATTCACCCCTCCACTTT	TRBV30	TRBJ1-6	NA	NA
CASTVGPRDEQYF	TGTGCCAGCACGGTAGGGCCCCGGGATGAGCAGTACTTC	TRBV6-6	TRBJ2-7	NA	NA
CASRIGTSLGEQYF	TGTGCCAGCCGGATAGGGACTAGCTTGGGCGAGCAGTACTTC	TRBV7-2	TRBJ2-7	TRBD2	NA
CASSPKGQFTNQPQHF	TGTGCCAGCAGCCCAAAAGGACAGTTTACTAATCAGCCCCAGCATTTT	TRBV7-8	TRBJ1-5	NA	once
CASSYSWVEQFF	TGTGCCAGCAGTTACTCTTGGGTTGAGCAGTTCTTC	TRBV6-2/TRBV6-3	TRBJ2-1	NA	NA
CASIPGTGAAFF	TGTGCCAGCATCCCGGGGACAGGGGCAGCTTTCTTT	TRBV28	TRBJ1-1	TRBD1	few
CASSLGETGTIYGYTF	TGTGCCAGCAGCTTAGGAGAAACAGGGACGATCTATGGCTACACCTTC	TRBV7-9	TRBJ1-2	NA	NA
CASYDRVGNTIYF	TGTGCCAGTTACGACAGGGTGGGGAACACCATATATTTT	TRBV27	TRBJ1-3	TRBD1	NA
CASSVGNSLGRGEKLFF	TGTGCCAGCAGCGTAGGAAATTCTCTGGGCAGGGGGGAAAAACTGTTTTTT	TRBV9	TRBJ1-4	TRBD1	NA
CASSPGQGYRSPLHF	TGTGCCAGCAGCCCAGGACAGGGATATCGATCACCCCTCCACTTT	TRBV7-6	TRBJ1-6	TRBD1	NA
CASSLFAGPSSYNSPLHF	TGTGCCAGCAGCTTATTCGCAGGGCCAAGCTCCTATAATTCACCCCTCCACTTT	TRBV7-2	TRBJ1-6	NA	NA